This TCR beta chain was sequenced during a study of blood T cell repertoires in COVID-19. TCRdb's table, derived via immunoSEQ multiplex PCR, lists solely in-frame clones and lacks some. This table has some 80,000 clones, around 83% appearing once. The CDR3 runs 16 residues. V shed 5 bases and J 2 bases; nucleotides not matched to a gene: 9. The germline V gene has CDR1 MNHNY and CDR2 SVGAGI (reference sequence). Sequencing was performed on peripheral blood. The receptor's source is a woman aged 70-85 years with acute or convalescent COVID-19. This sequence joins TRBV6-6 and TRBJ1-5; 7 bases are shared with TRBD1. The CDR3 loop is CASSTLRQGGNQPQHF. The CDR3, as DNA: TGTGCCAGCAGTACCCTCCGCCAGGGGGGCAATCAGCCCCAGCATTTT.